The next 10 T cell receptor beta chains were all read from a single sample in a study of T cells after yellow fever vaccination. Each CDR3 protein gets one entry after TCRdb re-called the 5' RACE reads with MiXCR. The sample includes about 400,000 distinct CDR3 sequences, more than 5.5% of them seen just once. The sequenced sample was PBMCs, obtained 5 days after the yellow fever booster vaccination. These receptor sequences come from a man between 25 and 39 years old who received the YFV17D yellow fever vaccine.

This clonotype was recorded many times. This sequence joins TRBV24-1 and TRBJ2-1, with 9 bases matching TRBD2. The CDR3 loop spans 18 amino acids. Germline V gene sequence: CDR1 KGHDR, CDR2 SFDVKD. The V and J ends lost 5 bases and 0 bases, in that order; junction bases with no gene match: 10. The CDR3: CATSGRTSVSSSYNEQFF. Written as DNA, the CDR3 is TGTGCCACCAGTGGTAGGACTAGCGTATCTAGCTCCTACAATGAGCAGTTCTTC.

This clonotype was seen many times. The chain uses TRBV6-2 or TRBV6-3 and TRBJ2-7, with 7 bases matching TRBD2. This CDR3 comprises 14 residues. Looked up from germline, CDR1 is MNHEY and CDR2 is SVGEGT. After removal of 6 bases from V and 1 base from J, the junction contained 6 bases not matched to a gene. The CDR3 loop is CASRSGTNSYEQYF. The CDR3 bases are TGTGCCAGCAGAAGCGGGACCAATTCCTACGAGCAGTACTTC.

This clonotype occurred many times. Written as DNA, the CDR3 is TGCGCCAGCAGTGACAGTGGCAACAGAGTCGAGCAGTACTTC. Its protein is CASSDSGNRVEQYF. The chain uses TRBV10-2 and TRBJ2-7; D is undetermined. The CDR3 extends over 14 amino acids. V was cut by 3 bases and J by 6 bases, with 15 bases left in between. Looked up from germline, CDR1 is WSHSY and CDR2 is SAAADI.

This clonotype was observed many times. The chain couples TRBV5-1 to TRBJ2-2; D possibly corresponds to TRBD1 (6 bases). Germline CDR1 and CDR2: SGHRS and YFSETQ. CDR3 length: 14 amino acids. V was clipped by 3 bases and J by 7 bases, with 13 bases between them. This CDR3 reads CASSSEQGYGELFF. DNA for the CDR3: TGCGCCAGCAGCTCGGAACAGGGATACGGGGAGCTGTTTTTT.

This clonotype has a count of ten or more. This chain links TRBV7-8 with TRBJ2-5, with 10 bases lining up with TRBD2. The CDR3 contains 16 residues. The germline V gene encodes CDR1 SGHVS and CDR2 FQNEAQ. V trimming: 2 bases; J trimming: 6 bases; junction bases outside the gene matches: 9. The DNA for the CDR3 is TGTGCCAGCAGCTTAACAGCGGGAGGGTCGGTGAAGACCCAGTACTTC. Residues: CASSLTAGGSVKTQYF.

Many counts were recorded for this clonotype. The V and J genes are TRBV6-5 and TRBJ2-2, with TRBD2 identical over 11 bases. Germline values: CDR1 MNHEY, CDR2 SVGAGI. The ends lost 5 bases at V and 4 bases at J; junction bases unmatched: 6. The CDR3 spans 16 residues. CDR3 DNA sequence: TGTGCCAGCAGTAACCGTGGGACTAGCGGCACCGGGGAGCTGTTTTTT. Amino acid sequence: CASSNRGTSGTGELFF.

This clonotype occurred a few times. The rearrangement uses TRBV7-6 and TRBJ2-3; 15 positions agree with TRBD2. This CDR3 region has 17 residues. Looked up from germline, CDR1 is SGHVS and CDR2 is FNYEAQ. Losses at the gene ends were 1 base for V and 6 bases for J; bases not matched to a gene: 5. CDR3 in amino acids: CASSLVGLAGGADTQYF. DNA for the CDR3: TGTGCCAGCAGCTTAGTGGGACTAGCGGGAGGAGCGGATACGCAGTATTTT. Looking up the rest from reference TRBV7-6 and TRBJ2-3 gives the full variable domain: GAGVSQSPRYKVTKRGQDVALRCDPISGHVSLYWYRQALGQGPEFLTYFNYEAQQDKSGLPNDRFSAERPEGSISTLTIQRTEQRDSAMYRCASSLVGLAGGADTQYFGPGTRLTVL.

This clonotype appeared a few times. The chain combines TRBV6-1 with TRBJ2-2; D gene ambiguous. This CDR3 has 14 amino acids. Per germline, CDR1 MNHNS and CDR2 SASEGT. Trimming took off 4 bases at V and 3 bases at J, with 9 bases between the two ends. The CDR3 loop is CASSAIGYTGELFF. As DNA, the CDR3 is TGTGCCAGCAGTGCGATAGGATACACCGGGGAGCTGTTTTTT.

This clonotype occurred many times. The V and J genes are TRBV4-2 and TRBJ2-5; 7 bases are a match to TRBD1. V trimming: 0 bases; J trimming: 2 bases; junction bases outside the gene matches: 3. Germline V CDR1 and CDR2: LGHNA, YNFKEQ. This CDR3 has 15 residues. In DNA, the CDR3 is TGTGCCAGCAGCCAAGAATGGACAGGACAAGAGACCCAGTACTTC. Translation: CASSQEWTGQETQYF.

This clonotype was recorded a few times. This chain joins TRBV2 and TRBJ2-7; D not resolved. Germline CDR1 and CDR2: SNHLY and FYNNEI. V lost 5 bases to trimming and J lost 6 bases, with 14 bases between them. The CDR3 extends over 13 amino acids. The CDR3 sequence is CASSSGPASEQYF. CDR3 bases: TGTGCCAGCAGTTCAGGACCAGCGTCCGAGCAGTACTTC.